A selection of T cell receptor beta chains follows, all from one sample in a study of T cell repertoires in cytomegalovirus infection. TCRdb re-derived calls from the reads in MiXCR, one entry per CDR3 protein. The table has just over 150,000 distinct CDR3 sequences, 23% seen once; the top ten hold roughly 9.8%. Material: PBMCs. These receptors were taken from a human donor in good health (CMV status not recorded). Some clones in this sample may be carry-over from other donors' samples. The CDR3 runs from the conserved cysteine through the conserved F or W. The order of the fields is J gene, D gene, clone size, V gene, CDR3 DNA, CDR3 protein. D genes are given only for firm matches. Part of the rows lack a size; the others show once, few, many or a class for expanded clones.

TRBJ2-7	-	medium-sized	TRBV12-3/TRBV12-4	TGTGCCAGCAGCTTAGGGTACGAGCAGTACTTC	CASSLGYEQYF
TRBJ2-1	TRBD2	-	TRBV28	TGTGCCAGCACCGCAGCGGGAGCCCCCTACAATGAGCAGCTCTTC	CASTAAGAPYNEQLF
TRBJ1-5	-	-	TRBV5-6	TGTGCCAGCAGCTTGCGGACAGCCGCAAATCAGCCCCAGCATTTT	CASSLRTAANQPQHF
TRBJ2-5	-	few	TRBV7-8	TGTGCCAGCAGCTCCAGTGTGGGGAGGGAGACCCAGTACTTC	CASSSSVGRETQYF
TRBJ1-2	-	-	TRBV29-1	TGCAGCGCTACTAGGACAGCTAACTATGGCTACACCTTC	CSATRTANYGYTF
TRBJ2-7	-	few	TRBV28	TGTGCCAGCAGTGTCAGGGGTGATGAGCAGTACTTC	CASSVRGDEQYF
TRBJ2-5	TRBD2	many	TRBV7-2	TGTGCCAGCAGCTTAGCTTTGAGCGGGGTAGGGGAGACCCAGTACTTC	CASSLALSGVGETQYF
TRBJ2-7	-	-	TRBV20-1	TGCAGTGCTAGACCGGGACTTTCCTACGAGCAGTACTTC	CSARPGLSYEQYF
TRBJ2-7	TRBD1	-	TRBV3-1	TGTGCCAGCAGCCCCTGGACAGGGGGCCTCGAGCAGTACTTC	CASSPWTGGLEQYF
TRBJ1-3	-	-	TRBV4-2	TGTGCCAGCAGCCAAGATCAGCTGTCTGGAAACACCATATATTTT	CASSQDQLSGNTIYF
TRBJ2-2	TRBD2	-	TRBV2	TGTGCCAGCAGTGAAGAGCGGGGTCGGTCCGGGGAGCTGTTTTTT	CASSEERGRSGELFF
TRBJ2-1	TRBD2	-	TRBV5-4	TGTGCCAGCAGCTTGGAAATAGCGGGGGGTAGTGAGCAGTTCTTC	CASSLEIAGGSEQFF
TRBJ1-1	-	few	TRBV9	TGTGCCAGCAGCGTAGCTGGGTCTAACACTGAAGCTTTCTTT	CASSVAGSNTEAFF
TRBJ2-7	TRBD1	-	TRBV5-1	TGCGCCAGCAGGCCCGGGACAGGGGCGCGGGAGCAGTACTTC	CASRPGTGAREQYF
TRBJ2-3	-	-	TRBV20-1	TGCAGTGCTAGTGTCGACAGCACAGATACACAGTATTTT	CSASVDSTDTQYF
TRBJ2-7	-	few	TRBV12-3/TRBV12-4	TGTGCCAGCAGCCCTACTAGCACCAACTACGAGCAGTACTTC	CASSPTSTNYEQYF
TRBJ2-3	TRBD2	many	TRBV7-2	TGTGCCAGCGGTCGTCTAGCGGGGGGTGATACGCAGTATTTT	CASGRLAGGDTQYF
TRBJ2-7	TRBD1	-	TRBV28	TGTGCCAGCAGTTTATGGCGGGGACAGGGGATGTCGGAGCAGTACTTC	CASSLWRGQGMSEQYF
TRBJ2-7	TRBD2	-	TRBV27	TGTGCCAGCAGTTCCCCCATGGGGACTAGGGGACGCGAGCAGTACTTC	CASSSPMGTRGREQYF
TRBJ2-3	TRBD2	many	TRBV11-2	TGTGCCAGCAGCTCGAACAGAGGACTAGCGGGAGATACGCAGTATTTT	CASSSNRGLAGDTQYF
TRBJ1-1	-	-	TRBV2	TGTGCCAGCAGGACCTTCGAGAACACTGAAGCTTTCTTT	CASRTFENTEAFF
TRBJ2-7	TRBD2	many	TRBV7-8	TGTGCCAGCACCCCGGCGGGGAGGGAAACCTACGAGCAGTACTTC	CASTPAGRETYEQYF
TRBJ2-2	-	-	TRBV2	TGTGCCAGCAGTCGTCGGGGGACCGGGGAGCTGTTTTTT	CASSRRGTGELFF
TRBJ2-2	TRBD1	-	TRBV28	TGTGCCAGCAGTTTCTTGGCAGGGGGCTCCACCGGGGAGCTGTTTTTT	CASSFLAGGSTGELFF
TRBJ2-3	-	few	TRBV14	TGTGCCAGCAGCCAAGACTTAGTACCAGATACGCAGTATTTT	CASSQDLVPDTQYF
TRBJ1-1	TRBD1	few	TRBV6-2/TRBV6-3	TGTGCCAGCAGTCCCATTACAGGGGACACTGAAGCTTTCTTT	CASSPITGDTEAFF
TRBJ1-1	TRBD1	many	TRBV7-2	TGTGCCAGCAGCCTACGGACAGGGGGCGCGGGAAACACTGAAGCTTTCTTT	CASSLRTGGAGNTEAFF
TRBJ1-2	TRBD1	-	TRBV6-5	TGTGCCAGCAGCCGAACAGGGGGCGGCTACACCTTC	CASSRTGGGYTF
TRBJ1-5	-	once	TRBV18	TGTGCCAGCTCACCACATAGCGATCAGCCCCAGCATTTT	CASSPHSDQPQHF
TRBJ2-5	-	-	TRBV28	TGTGCCAGCAGTCTGACATTACAAGAGACCCAGTACTTC	CASSLTLQETQYF
TRBJ1-6	TRBD1	few	TRBV20-1	TGCAGTGCTAGAGATAGGCGACAGGGAGGATGGTCACCCCTCCACTTT	CSARDRRQGGWSPLHF
TRBJ1-5	-	few	TRBV12-3/TRBV12-4	TGTGCCAGCAGTTTTTCCGTTCAGGGAAATCAGCCCCAGCATTTT	CASSFSVQGNQPQHF
TRBJ2-7	-	many	TRBV2	TGTGCCAGCATTGACGGGGGAGAGAATTACGAGCAGTACTTC	CASIDGGENYEQYF
TRBJ1-5	-	-	TRBV6-6	TGTGCCCACTCATTGAGCACAGATCAGCCCCAGCATTTT	CAHSLSTDQPQHF
TRBJ2-1	TRBD2	-	TRBV6-1	TGTGCCAGCAGCCCAAGCGGGAGTCGGGATGAGCAGTTCTTC	CASSPSGSRDEQFF
TRBJ1-3	-	few	TRBV7-6	TGTGCCAGCAGCCCGCCCGGAGCTGGAAACACCATATATTTT	CASSPPGAGNTIYF
TRBJ2-7	-	-	TRBV27	TGTGCCAGCAGTCCGTCCGGGGTCGGCTACGAGCAGTACTTC	CASSPSGVGYEQYF